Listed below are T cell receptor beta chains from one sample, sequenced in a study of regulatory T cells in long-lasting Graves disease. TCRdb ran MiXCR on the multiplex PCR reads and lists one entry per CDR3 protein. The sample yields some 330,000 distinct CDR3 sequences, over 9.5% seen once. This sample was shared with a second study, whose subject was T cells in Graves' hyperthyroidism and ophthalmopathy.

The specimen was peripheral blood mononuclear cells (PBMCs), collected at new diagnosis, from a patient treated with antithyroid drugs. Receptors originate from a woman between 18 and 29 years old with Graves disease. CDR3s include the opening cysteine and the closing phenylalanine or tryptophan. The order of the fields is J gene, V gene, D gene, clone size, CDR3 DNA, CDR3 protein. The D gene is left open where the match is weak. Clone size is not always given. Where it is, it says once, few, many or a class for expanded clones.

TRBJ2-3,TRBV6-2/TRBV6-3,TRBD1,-,TGTGCCAGCAGTGAGTACAGGGGGCAAGATACGCAGTATTTT,CASSEYRGQDTQYF
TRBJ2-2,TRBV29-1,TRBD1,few,TGCAGCGTGGGGAAGGGGACAGGGAGGGCCGGGGAGCTGTTTTTT,CSVGKGTGRAGELFF
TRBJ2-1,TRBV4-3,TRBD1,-,TGCGCCAGCAGCCAAGATGCGACAGGGGACAATGAGCAGTTCTTC,CASSQDATGDNEQFF
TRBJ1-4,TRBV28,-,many,TGTGCCAGCAGTTTTTCCCGGGAAAAACTGTTTTTT,CASSFSREKLFF
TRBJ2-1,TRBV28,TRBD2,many,TGTGCCAGCAGTCCGCAGACTAGCCCCGGCAACAATGAGCAGTTCTTC,CASSPQTSPGNNEQFF
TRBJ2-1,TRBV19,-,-,TGTGCCAGTAGTACGGAAGGACCCACTAGGATTGTTGGGAATGAGCAGTTCTTC,CASSTEGPTRIVGNEQFF
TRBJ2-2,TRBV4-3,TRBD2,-,TGCGCCAGCAGCCTGGGACTAGCGGGAGCTGATCCCGGGGAGCTGTTTTTT,CASSLGLAGADPGELFF
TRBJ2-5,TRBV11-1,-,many,TGTGCCAGCAGTGAAACCGGGAGACAAGAGACCCAGTACTTC,CASSETGRQETQYF
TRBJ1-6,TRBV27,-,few,TGTGCCAGCAGTTTAGAGCCTAGTCTGTTCTACTCACCCCTCCACTTT,CASSLEPSLFYSPLHF
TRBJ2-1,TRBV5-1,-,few,TGCGCCAGCAGCACGGGACCACGGGCAGACAATGAGCAGTTCTTC,CASSTGPRADNEQFF
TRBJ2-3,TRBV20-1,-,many,TGCAGTGCAATACTAGCTCGCACAGATACGCAGTATTTT,CSAILARTDTQYF
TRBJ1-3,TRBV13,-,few,TGTGCCAGCAGCTTAGAGGAATCGGGAAACACCATATATTTT,CASSLEESGNTIYF
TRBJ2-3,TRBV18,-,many,TGTGCCAGCTCTCCTCTCATCAGGGAGGATACGCAGTATTTT,CASSPLIREDTQYF
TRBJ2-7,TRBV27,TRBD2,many,TGTGCCAGCAGTTTACAGGCGGGAGCTCTACGAGGGCAGTACTTC,CASSLQAGALRGQYF
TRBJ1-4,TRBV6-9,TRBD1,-,TGTGCCAGCAGTTACTTCCGAGGACAGGGCGCCTGGTTTGGAAAACTGTTTTTT,CASSYFRGQGAWFGKLFF
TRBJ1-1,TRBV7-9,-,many,TGTGCCAGCGGCAGGGGAGGTGAGACCACTGAAGCTTTCTTT,CASGRGGETTEAFF
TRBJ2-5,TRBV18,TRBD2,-,TGTGCCAGCTCACCACTGCCTAGCGGGATGTACCAAGAGACCCAGTACTTC,CASSPLPSGMYQETQYF
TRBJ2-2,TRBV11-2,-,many,TGTGCCAGCAGCCTCCTCGTTAGCGGGAACACCGGGGAGCTGTTTTTT,CASSLLVSGNTGELFF
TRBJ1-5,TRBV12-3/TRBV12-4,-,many,TGTGCCAGCAGCCTCCAACTGTGGGGATACAATCAGCCCCAGCATTTT,CASSLQLWGYNQPQHF
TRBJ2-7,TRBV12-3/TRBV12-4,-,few,TGTGCCAGCAGTTTACGGGCTCCCTACGAGCAGTACTTC,CASSLRAPYEQYF
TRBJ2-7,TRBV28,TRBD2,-,TGTGCCAGCACCCCACGAAGACTAGCGGGAGTCGAGCAGTACTTC,CASTPRRLAGVEQYF
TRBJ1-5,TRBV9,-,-,TGTGCCATCCGCCAAGGAGGGAGAAATCAGCCCCAGCATTTT,CAIRQGGRNQPQHF
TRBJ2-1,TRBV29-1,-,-,TGCAGCGTTGGTGGATTTCCGAGGAATGAGCAGTTCTTC,CSVGGFPRNEQFF
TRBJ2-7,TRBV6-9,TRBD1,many,TGTGCCAGCAGTTACCGGGACAGGGTCTACGAGCAGTACTTC,CASSYRDRVYEQYF
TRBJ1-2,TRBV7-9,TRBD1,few,TGTGCCAGCAGCCTTGCCTGGGACAGGAAGTATGGCTACACCTTC,CASSLAWDRKYGYTF
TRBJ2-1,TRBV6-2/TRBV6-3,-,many,TGTGCCAGCAGTTACGGAGGGGGTGTCTACAATGAGCAGTTCTTC,CASSYGGGVYNEQFF
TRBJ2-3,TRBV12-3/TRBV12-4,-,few,TGTGCCAGCAGCCTGGTTAGATCAAGCACAGATACGCAGTATTTT,CASSLVRSSTDTQYF
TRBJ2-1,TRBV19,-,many,TGTGCCAGTAGCGCTGGAGGCACAATCAATGAGCAGTTCTTC,CASSAGGTINEQFF
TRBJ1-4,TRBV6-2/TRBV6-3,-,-,TGTGCCAGCAGCCCCGGGGGACTACCTAATGAAAAACTGTTTTTT,CASSPGGLPNEKLFF
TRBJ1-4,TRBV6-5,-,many,TGTGCCAGCAGTTATTGGGGGGATAATGAAAAACTGTTTTTT,CASSYWGDNEKLFF
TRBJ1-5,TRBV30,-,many,TGTGCCTGGAGTGTGGGGACGTTTCGAAATCAGCCCCAGCATTTT,CAWSVGTFRNQPQHF
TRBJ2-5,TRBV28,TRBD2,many,TGTGCCAGCAGTTTTCTCTTAGGACTAGCGGGGAACCAAGAGACCCAGTACTTC,CASSFLLGLAGNQETQYF
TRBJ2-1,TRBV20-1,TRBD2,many,TGCAGTGCTAGAGATACAACTAGCGGGAGGGTTGAGCAGTTCTTC,CSARDTTSGRVEQFF
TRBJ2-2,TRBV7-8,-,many,TGTGCCAGCAGCCCACGCTGGGGGGGGCGTGTCGGGGAGCTGTTTTTT,CASSPRWGGRVGELFF
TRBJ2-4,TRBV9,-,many,TGTGCCAGCAGCGTAGACTTCCGGGGGACCTTAGCCAAAAACATTCAGTACTTC,CASSVDFRGTLAKNIQYF
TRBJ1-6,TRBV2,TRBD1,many,TGTGCCAGCAGGCCCCCGGGACAGGGGTCATTGTCACCCCTCCACTTT,CASRPPGQGSLSPLHF
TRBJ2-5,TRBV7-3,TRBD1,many,TGTGCCAGCAGCCGTGGGACAGGAATCCAGTACTTC,CASSRGTGIQYF
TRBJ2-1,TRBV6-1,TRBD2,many,TGTGCCAGCAGTCCTTTAGGGACTAGTAAGACCAATGAGCAGTTCTTC,CASSPLGTSKTNEQFF
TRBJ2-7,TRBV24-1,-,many,TGTGCCACCAGTGATTGGACGGGGCACCCCTACGAGCAGTACTTC,CATSDWTGHPYEQYF
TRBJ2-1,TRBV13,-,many,TGTGCCAGCAGCCATGCGGTCCCGTCCCACAATGAGCAGTTCTTC,CASSHAVPSHNEQFF
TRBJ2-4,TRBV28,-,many,TGTGCCAGCAGTGATCCGGCTAGTACAGCCAAAAACATTCAGTACTTC,CASSDPASTAKNIQYF
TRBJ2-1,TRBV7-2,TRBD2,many,TGTGCCAGCAGTCGCAAAGGACTAGCGGGAGCCATCAGGGGTGAGCAGTTCTTC,CASSRKGLAGAIRGEQFF
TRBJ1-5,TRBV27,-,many,TGTGCCAGCAGTCGGGGGACTGGAGCCCAGCCCCAGCATTTT,CASSRGTGAQPQHF
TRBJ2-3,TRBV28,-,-,TGTGCCAGCAGCCAGGGGACCCTAAGGGGCGCAGATACGCAGTATTTT,CASSQGTLRGADTQYF
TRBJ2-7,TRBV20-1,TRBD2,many,TGCAGGGCTAGAGCGGGAGCGGGAAACGAGCAGTACTTC,CRARAGAGNEQYF
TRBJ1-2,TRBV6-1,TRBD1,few,TGTGCCGGAAACACACGGGACAGGGGGCTTTTCGGCGGCTACACCTTC,CAGNTRDRGLFGGYTF
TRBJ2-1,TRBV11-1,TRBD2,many,TGTGCCAGCAGGAGTAGAGGTAGCGGGAGGGTGGAGCAGTTCTTC,CASRSRGSGRVEQFF
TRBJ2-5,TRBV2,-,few,TGTGCCAGCGGGAAGATCGACGGGGAGACCCAGTACTTC,CASGKIDGETQYF
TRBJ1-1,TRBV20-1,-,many,TGCAGTGCTAGGGCTCTGGAGGGGACTTGGACTGAAGCTTTCTTT,CSARALEGTWTEAFF
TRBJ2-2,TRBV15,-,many,TGTGCCACCAGCAGAGATGTCCTCACCGCCGGGGAGCTGTTTTTT,CATSRDVLTAGELFF